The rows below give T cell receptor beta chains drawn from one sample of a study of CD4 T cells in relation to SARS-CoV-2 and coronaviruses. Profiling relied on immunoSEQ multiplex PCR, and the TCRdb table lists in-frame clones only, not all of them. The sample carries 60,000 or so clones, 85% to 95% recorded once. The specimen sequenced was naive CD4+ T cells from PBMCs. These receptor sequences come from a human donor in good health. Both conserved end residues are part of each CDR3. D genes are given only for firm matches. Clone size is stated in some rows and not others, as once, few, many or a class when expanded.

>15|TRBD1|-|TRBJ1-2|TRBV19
CASSTGTGAPYGYTF
TGTGCCAGTAGTACCGGGACAGGGGCCCCCTATGGCTACACCTTC
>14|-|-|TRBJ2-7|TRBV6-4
CASKLTENSYEQYF
TGTGCCAGCAAATTGACAGAAAACTCCTACGAGCAGTACTTC
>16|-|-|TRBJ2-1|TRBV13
CASSCLAVRSYNEQFF
TGTGCCAGCAGCTGTTTAGCGGTGCGATCCTACAATGAGCAGTTCTTC
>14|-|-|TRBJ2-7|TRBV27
CASSLRQGPHEQYF
TGTGCCAGCAGTTTACGGCAGGGTCCGCACGAGCAGTACTTC
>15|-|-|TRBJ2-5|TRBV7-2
CASSLVGGGRETQYF
TGTGCCAGCAGCTTAGTGGGAGGGGGCAGGGAGACCCAGTACTTC
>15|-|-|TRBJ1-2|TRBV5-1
CASSLDREQGHGYTF
TGCGCCAGCAGCTTGGACAGGGAGCAGGGGCATGGCTACACCTTC
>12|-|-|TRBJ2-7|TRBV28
CASTGSMYEQYF
TGTGCCAGCACCGGATCGATGTACGAGCAGTACTTC
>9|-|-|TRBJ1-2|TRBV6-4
CASRDGYTF
TGTGCCAGCAGGGACGGCTACACCTTC
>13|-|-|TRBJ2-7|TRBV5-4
CASSRDLRPEQYF
TGTGCCAGCAGCCGGGACTTGCGACCCGAGCAGTACTTC
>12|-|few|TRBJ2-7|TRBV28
CASTTGSYEQYF
TGTGCCAGCACCACAGGGTCTTACGAGCAGTACTTC
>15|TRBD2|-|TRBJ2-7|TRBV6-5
CASSYAQREGYEQYF
TGTGCCAGCAGTTACGCCCAGCGGGAGGGTTACGAGCAGTACTTC
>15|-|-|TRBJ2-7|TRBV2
CASTREAGHSYEQYF
TGTGCCAGCACCCGAGAAGCAGGACACTCCTACGAGCAGTACTTC
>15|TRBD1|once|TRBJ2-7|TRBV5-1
CASSLGGTVNYEQYF
TGCGCCAGCAGCTTGGGAGGGACAGTCAACTACGAGCAGTACTTC
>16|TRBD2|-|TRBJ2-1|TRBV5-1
CASSPSTSVGYNEQFF
TGCGCCAGCAGCCCCTCGACTAGCGTAGGCTACAATGAGCAGTTCTTC
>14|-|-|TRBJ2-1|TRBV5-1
CASSLVGVSNEQFF
TGCGCCAGCAGCTTGGTGGGGGTAAGCAATGAGCAGTTCTTC